Presented here are 15 T cell receptor beta chains from one specimen sequenced in a study of metastatic and nonmetastatic thyroid tumors. Among the patients, none had received any treatment before thyroid surgery. Using MiXCR, TCRdb reanalyzed the PCR reads. Seen here are roughly 64,000 clones, under 5% observed once, and the top ten hold approximately 20%. Sequencing was done on a sample of blood. The receptors originated from a female donor with papillary thyroid cancer or a benign thyroid nodule (not recorded which). Some clones in this sample may be carry-over from other donors' samples.

This clone was observed many times. The genes are TRBV5-1 and TRBJ2-3; 7 positions match TRBD2. CDR3 length: 15 residues. Germline trimming cut 2 bases from V and 6 bases from J; bases unmatched to any gene: 9. The germline CDR1 and CDR2 sequences are SGHRS and YFSETQ. The DNA for the CDR3 is TGCGCCAGCAGCTTCAGCGGGACCGTTGGGGATACGCAGTATTTT. Translated: CASSFSGTVGDTQYF.

With respect to this clone: A much larger clone lies one base from this, so it may be a read error. The gene calls are TRBV16 and TRBJ1-2; D might be TRBD1 (5 bases). CDR3 length: 14 amino acids. V dropped 7 bases and J dropped 1 base, with 13 bases sitting between them. Germline V gene lookup returns CDR1 KGHSY and CDR2 FQNENV. CDR3 in amino acids: CASIPMGDNYGYTF. The CDR3 nucleotides are TGTGCCAGCATCCCTATGGGGGATAACTATGGCTACACCTTC.

For this clone: In the same sample, other DNA sequences code for this CDR3. V and J are TRBV11-3 and TRBJ2-7, with TRBD2 matching over 14 bases. V gave up 6 bases and J gave up 6 bases; unmatched junction bases: 13. Germline V gene lookup returns CDR1 SGHNT and CDR2 YENEEA. CDR3 length: 17 amino acids. As DNA, the CDR3 is TGTGCCAGCAGGTCTTCCTCCGGGACTAGCGGGGGTTGCGAGCAGTACTTC. Translated, it gives CASRSSSGTSGGCEQYF.

In this sample, this clone turned up many times. V is TRBV12-3 or TRBV12-4 and J is TRBJ2-1; the D is unclear. The CDR3 runs 12 residues. V lost 6 bases and J lost 7, with 10 bases in between. The CDR3 DNA follows: TGTGCCAGCAGCTGGACCGAGAATGAGCAGTTCTTC. Translating gives CASSWTENEQFF.

Ten or more counts support this clone. Possible read error: a much larger clone is one base away. Other DNA sequences within the sample encode an identical CDR3. The chain combines TRBV24-1 with TRBJ2-3, with 8 bases matching TRBD1. Per the germline V gene, CDR1 is KGHDR and CDR2 is SFDVKD. CDR3 size: 15 residues. This chain's CDR3 is CATSDFQGATDTQYF. In DNA, the CDR3 is TGTGCCACCAGCGATTTTCAGGGGGCAACAGATACGCAGTATTTT.

The chain joins TRBV15 to TRBJ2-5, with TRBD2 matching 7 bases. CDR3 length: 13 residues. The V gene end was trimmed by 5 bases and the J gene end by 3 bases; junction bases not matched to a gene: 3. Germline assignment: CDR1 LNHNV and CDR2 YYDKDF (reference sequence). CDR3 in amino acids: CATSYGTKETQYF. In nucleotides, the CDR3 is TGTGCCACCAGCTATGGGACTAAAGAGACCCAGTACTTC.

This clone was counted a few times. V gene TRBV6-5 combines with J gene TRBJ1-2; a weak D match, TRBD1 (6 bases). Germline lookup yields CDR1 MNHEY and CDR2 SVGAGI. The CDR3 length is 14 residues. Deletions cut 2 bases from V and 8 bases from J, with 15 bases between. CDR3 sequence reads: CASSYLTGFGGYTF. DNA for the CDR3: TGTGCCAGCAGTTACCTTACAGGGTTTGGAGGCTACACCTTC.

This clone was picked up a small number of times. This may be a read error, as it is one base from a much larger clone. This rearrangement joins TRBV20-1 to TRBJ2-1; 7 nucleotides line up with TRBD2. Germline V gene data show CDR1 as DFQATT and CDR2 as SNEGSKA (reference sequence). CDR3 length: 15 amino acids. V dropped 4 bases and J dropped 4; count of bases not matched to a gene: 10. The CDR3 loop reads CSAIVSRGRYNEQFF. In nucleotides, the CDR3 is TGCAGTGCTATAGTATCTCGCGGGAGATACAATGAGCAGTTCTTC.

This clone was seen ten or more times. The V call is TRBV30, the J call TRBJ2-2; D is ambiguous. Germline V gene lookup returns CDR1 GTSNPN and CDR2 SVGIG (reference sequence). The CDR3 has 13 residues. V lost 4 bases, J lost 1 base, and 7 bases lay in between. The CDR3 protein is CAWTERNTGELFF. CDR3 nucleotide sequence: TGTGCCTGGACCGAAAGGAACACCGGGGAGCTGTTTTTT. Based on the CDR3 plus reference TRBV30 and TRBJ2-2, the full variable domain is SQTIHQWPATLVQPVGSPLSLECTVEGTSNPNLYWYRQAAGRGLQLLFYSVGIGQISSEVPQNLSASRPQDRQFILSSKKLLLSDSGFYLCAWTERNTGELFFGEGSRLTVL.

This clone was observed many times. V gene TRBV27 combines with J gene TRBJ1-1; D not certain. The germline CDR1 and CDR2 sequences are MNHEY and SMNVEV (reference sequence). The V and J ends lost 4 bases and 5 bases respectively, with 11 bases between them. This CDR3 has 13 amino acids. The CDR3 DNA sequence: TGTGCCAGCAGTTCCCTCACCGGGACTGAAGCTTTCTTT. Its translation: CASSSLTGTEAFF.

This clone was seen ten or more times. The V call is TRBV7-2, the J call TRBJ2-5; TRBD2 matches 7 bases. Germline assignment: CDR1 SGHTA and CDR2 FQGNSA. Trimming removed 2 bases from V and 5 bases from J; junction bases left unmatched: 8. The CDR3 totals 15 residues. The CDR3 reads CASSLFAGARETQYF. The CDR3 region has the DNA TGTGCCAGCAGCTTATTCGCGGGAGCGAGGGAGACCCAGTACTTC. The complete variable domain, with remaining parts taken from reference TRBV7-2 and TRBJ2-5, reads GAGVSQSPSNKVTEKGKDVELRCDPISGHTALYWYRQSLGQGLEFLIYFQGNSAPDKSGLPSDRFSAERTGGSVSTLTIQRTQQEDSAVYLCASSLFAGARETQYFGPGTRLLVL.

The chain couples TRBV12-3 or TRBV12-4 to TRBJ1-3; the D is unclear. The germline V and J ends were trimmed by 3 bases and 4 bases, with 13 bases remaining between them. The CDR3 has 15 amino acids. The CDR3 loop is CASSLRRARGNTIYF. The CDR3 nucleotides read TGTGCCAGCAGTTTGAGACGGGCAAGGGGAAACACCATATATTTT.

There are many counts of this clone. The V call is TRBV12-3 or TRBV12-4, the J call TRBJ1-2; the match to TRBD1 covers 12 bases. The V gene end was trimmed by 5 bases and the J gene end by 7 bases; junction bases not matched to a gene: 8. The CDR3 extends over 15 amino acids. The chain's CDR3 is CASSPDRDRGLGYTF. CDR3 nucleotide sequence: TGTGCCAGCAGTCCAGACCGGGACAGGGGGCTTGGCTACACCTTC.

This clone was seen at least ten times. V and J are TRBV11-2 and TRBJ2-6, with D maybe TRBD2 (6 bases). This CDR3 is built from 14 residues. CDR1 is SGHAT and CDR2 is FQNNGV in the germline V gene. V was clipped by 7 bases and J by 4 bases, with 11 bases between them. The CDR3 protein is CASIGGHGANVLTF. CDR3 coding DNA: TGTGCCAGCATCGGAGGGCACGGGGCCAACGTCCTGACTTTC.

This clone was seen only a few times. It may be a read error: a sequence one base away is much more abundant. At the DNA level, this CDR3 is encoded by other sequences in the same sample as well. This chain connects TRBV7-9 to TRBJ2-5, with TRBD2 as a possible D gene (5 bases). The V and J ends lost 1 base and 0 bases respectively, with 15 bases between them. This CDR3 has 17 amino acids. Looked up from germline, CDR1 is SEHNR and CDR2 is FQNEAQ (reference sequence). The CDR3 loop is CASSLGRSGEYQETQYF. CDR3 sequence (DNA): TGTGCCAGCAGCTTAGGGCGCAGCGGAGAGTACCAAGAGACCCAGTACTTC.